The 26 T cell receptor beta chains below all came from one sample that was sequenced in a study of regulatory T cells in long-lasting Graves disease. The time point was: newly diagnosed GD, antithyroid drugs for less than 3 months. Scientists built the TCR library using RNA that was extracted from PBMCs. The authors built TCR beta libraries using iRepertoire HTBI primers and Arm-PCR of CDR3 regions. In TCRdb, the multiplex PCR reads were re-called with MiXCR into one record per CDR3 protein. The sample holds hundreds of thousands of distinct CDR3 sequences; about 12% are singletons and the top ten take approximately 9.6%. The same sample was also studied in work on T cells in Graves' hyperthyroidism and ophthalmopathy.

The sequencing used peripheral blood mononuclear cells (PBMCs), collected at new diagnosis, from a patient treated with antithyroid drugs. The origin of the receptors is a woman in her twenties or thirties with Graves disease.

This clonotype came up many times. CDR3 sequence reads: CAWSDKNNYLYGYTF. The CDR3 nucleotides read TGTGCCTGGAGTGATAAGAACAACTACTTATATGGCTACACCTTC. This sequence joins TRBV30 and TRBJ1-2; D unclear. V was pared by 1 base and J by 5 bases, with 17 bases between. CDR3 length: 15 residues. The V gene's germline CDR1 is GTSNPN and CDR2 SVGIG (reference sequence).

This clonotype has more than one count but fewer than ten. The chain is built from TRBV20-1 and TRBJ2-5; D is uncertain. There are 15 residues in the CDR3. Trimming removed 2 bases from V and 5 bases from J, with 18 bases in between. The germline V gene encodes CDR1 DFQATT and CDR2 SNEGSKA (reference sequence). The CDR3 DNA follows: TGCAGTGCTAGATCGATACAAGACGTTGGGGAGACCCAGTACTTC. Its translation: CSARSIQDVGETQYF.

The rearrangement joins TRBV25-1 to TRBJ2-1; perhaps TRBD2 as D (5 bases). The V end was cut by 2 bases, the J end by 4 bases, with 15 bases between. Germline-derived CDR1 and CDR2 are MGHDK and SYGVNS. CDR3 length: 16 amino acids. This chain's CDR3 is CASSEGLTGNYNEQFF. CDR3 sequence (DNA): TGTGCCAGCAGTGAAGGTCTGACGGGGAATTACAATGAGCAGTTCTTC.

In its sample, this clonotype was seen a few times. CDR3 loop: CASKVTAGGNRGTQYF. CDR3 coding DNA: TGTGCCAGCAAAGTTACGGCAGGGGGCAATCGGGGGACCCAGTACTTC. This rearrangement joins TRBV12-3 or TRBV12-4 to TRBJ2-1; 8 bases map to TRBD1. Matching the DNA end better, TRBJ2-5 makes the J call doubtful. The CDR3 has 16 amino acids.

The chain has TRBV4-1 and TRBJ2-7; D is ambiguous. The CDR3 has 15 amino acids. In germline, CDR1 is MGHRA, CDR2 YSYEKL. V was shortened by 1 base and J by 1 base, with 11 bases between the two germline ends. CDR3 protein: CASSQGPARSYEQYF. The CDR3 nucleotides read TGCGCCAGCAGCCAAGGTCCCGCTAGGTCCTACGAGCAGTACTTC.

This clonotype has at least ten counts. This chain uses TRBV20-1 with TRBJ2-3, with 9 bases matching TRBD2. Germline trimming cut 6 bases from V and 0 bases from J; bases unmatched to any gene: 10. CDR1 and CDR2 (germline): DFQATT, SNEGSKA (reference sequence). The CDR3 covers 16 residues. CDR3 DNA sequence: TGCAGTGCCCGGGGGGCTAGCGGGACCAGCACAGATACGCAGTATTTT. It translates to CSARGASGTSTDTQYF.

Notes on this clonotype: A much bigger clone sits one base away, suggesting this may be a read error. The conserved phenylalanine or tryptophan is not found at the CDR3 terminus, so this likely reflects a read error. The rearrangement links TRBV7-2 to TRBJ2-7; the match to TRBD2 covers 8 bases. This CDR3 spans 15 amino acids. From germline, CDR1 is SGHTA and CDR2 FQGNSA. The V and J ends lost 3 bases and 3 bases, in that order; junction bases with no gene match: 7. CDR3 bases: TGTGCCAGCAGCTTCGGTAGCGGGAATTACTACGAGCAGTACCTC. This encodes CASSFGSGNYYEQYL.

About this clonotype: This likely stems from a read error, as it lies one base from a far larger clone. The chain couples TRBV7-9 to TRBJ2-7; D is possibly TRBD1 (6 bases). CDR1 and CDR2 (germline): SEHNR, FQNEAQ (reference sequence). This CDR3 has 15 amino acids. V dropped 5 bases and J dropped 3 bases, with 17 bases sitting between them. CDR3 in DNA: TGTGCCAGCAGCGCCCGAGGTCGGGACATCTACGAGCAGTACTTC. Protein: CASSARGRDIYEQYF.

In the case of this clonotype: Compared with germline, one end of the junction differs, possibly owing to a read error. The chain uses TRBV11-2 and TRBJ2-2; D may match TRBD1 or TRBD2 (5 bases each). The CDR3 totals 15 residues. CDR1 is SGHAT, CDR2 FQNNGV, per germline. CDR3 in amino acids: CASSFAQAGTGELSF. In DNA form, the CDR3 reads TGTGCCAGCAGCTTTGCACAGGCGGGCACCGGGGAGCTGTCTTTT.

This chain joins TRBV2 and TRBJ2-1; 7 bases are a match to TRBD2. The V gene end was trimmed by 2 bases and the J gene end by 2 bases; junction bases not matched to a gene: 15. The CDR3 contains 19 residues. CDR1 SNHLY and CDR2 FYNNEI come from the germline V gene. The CDR3 DNA follows: TGTGCCAGCAGTGAAAATTGGTCCAGCGGGAAGGCCCCCTACAATGAGCAGTTCTTC. Translation: CASSENWSSGKAPYNEQFF.

About this clonotype itself: Mismatch with germline at one junction end may stem from a read error. V and J are TRBV14 and TRBJ2-7; TRBD2 agrees at 11 bases. CDR3 length equals 13 residues. CDR1 is SGHDN and CDR2 is FVKESK in the germline V gene. The CDR3 DNA sequence: TGTGCCAGCAGCCTACAGGAGGCTAGCGGGAGGTTCTTC. The encoded protein is CASSLQEASGRFF.

The J gene is TRBJ2-5, the V gene TRBV11-2; TRBD1 aligns across 7 bases. The CDR3 runs to 12 residues. Per the germline V gene, CDR1 is SGHAT and CDR2 is FQNNGV. V lost 5 bases, J lost 13 bases, and 10 bases stayed unmatched. The CDR3 loop reads CASSTDRVKMYF. DNA of the CDR3: TGTGCCAGCAGCACCGACAGGGTAAAAATGTACTTC. Drawing the rest from reference TRBV11-2 and TRBJ2-5, the complete variable domain is EAGVAQSPRYKIIEKRQSVAFWCNPISGHATLYWYQQILGQGPKLLIQFQNNGVVDDSQLPKDRFSAERLKGVDSTLKIQPAKLEDSAVYLCASSTDRVKMYFGPGTRLLVL.

The chain is built from TRBV6-2 or TRBV6-3 and TRBJ2-1; TRBD1 agrees at 8 bases. The V segment lost 6 bases and the J segment 6 bases; nucleotides outside the gene matches: 10. The length of the CDR3 is 15 residues. Germline CDR1 is MNHEY and CDR2 is SVGEGT. This CDR3 reads CASRGGQAHVNEQFF. CDR3 nucleotide sequence: TGTGCCAGCAGGGGGGGACAGGCCCACGTCAATGAGCAGTTCTTC.

This clonotype was seen at least ten times. The chain recombines TRBV7-9 with TRBJ1-1, with D unresolved. The CDR3 runs to 18 residues. Trimming stripped 4 bases from V and 1 base from J, with 22 bases between. The germline V gene has CDR1 SEHNR and CDR2 FQNEAQ (reference sequence). CDR3 amino acids: CASSYNGRLVTSNTEAFF. The CDR3 DNA follows: TGTGCCAGCAGCTACAATGGGAGGTTAGTAACATCGAACACTGAAGCTTTCTTT. Filled out from reference TRBV7-9 and TRBJ1-1, the complete variable domain reads DTGVSQNPRHKITKRGQNVTFRCDPISEHNRLYWYRQTLGQGPEFLTYFQNEAQLEKSRLLSDRFSAERPKGSFSTLEIQRTEQGDSAMYLCASSYNGRLVTSNTEAFFGQGTRLTVV.

This clonotype appeared many times. V gene TRBV12-3 or TRBV12-4 combines with J gene TRBJ2-5; D gene unclear. The CDR3 is 14 residues long. V lost 5 bases and J lost 5, with 15 bases in between. The CDR3 DNA is TGTGCCAGCAGTCCAATTATGGGATTGGAGACCCAGTACTTC. Translating it yields CASSPIMGLETQYF.

This clonotype was counted a single time. The J gene is TRBJ2-5, the V gene TRBV28; TRBD2 is a possible D gene (6 bases). Germline V gives CDR1 MDHEN, CDR2 SYDVKM. This CDR3 spans 14 amino acids. Trimming removed 5 bases at V and 4 bases at J, with 14 bases between. The DNA of the CDR3 is TGTGCCAGCAGTCCGCCGTGGAGGGCAGAGACCCAGTACTTC. This encodes CASSPPWRAETQYF.

Ten or more counts support this clonotype. V gene TRBV12-3 or TRBV12-4 combines with J gene TRBJ1-1, with a tentative D call TRBD1 (5 bases). V dropped 2 bases and J dropped 3 bases, with 10 bases sitting between them. The CDR3 contains 14 residues. DNA of the CDR3: TGTGCCAGCAGTTTACGGGGGAAGCACACTGAAGCTTTCTTT. Translating gives CASSLRGKHTEAFF.

This clonotype was seen at least ten times. The chain uses TRBV27 and TRBJ2-7; perhaps TRBD1 as D (6 bases). Trimming cost V 6 bases and J 3 bases, with 18 bases left between them. The CDR3 runs 15 residues. CDR1 and CDR2 (germline): MNHEY, SMNVEV (reference sequence). CDR3 sequence reads: CASSSGWGPIYEQYF. The CDR3 DNA reads TGTGCCAGCAGCAGTGGGTGGGGGCCCATCTACGAGCAGTACTTC.

There are many counts of this clonotype. The chain is built from TRBV29-1 and TRBJ2-3, with D possibly being TRBD1 (5 bases). Trimming pared 6 bases from V and 4 bases from J, leaving 14 bases between. This CDR3 has 13 residues. Per germline, CDR1 SQVTM and CDR2 ANQGSEA. Here the CDR3 reads CSVKSQGPDTQYF. The CDR3 region has the DNA TGCAGCGTCAAGTCTCAGGGTCCAGATACGCAGTATTTT.

This clonotype was observed at least ten times. V is TRBV20-1 and J is TRBJ1-1, with D uncertain. V lost 3 bases and J lost 1, with 9 bases in between. CDR1 and CDR2 (germline): DFQATT, SNEGSKA (reference sequence). CDR3 length: 13 amino acids. CDR3 sequence: CSARKHENTEAFF. The CDR3 DNA reads as TGCAGTGCTAGGAAACACGAGAACACTGAAGCTTTCTTT.

This chain links TRBV5-1 with TRBJ2-1, with TRBD2 matching over 11 bases. The CDR3 runs to 15 residues. The trim removed 3 bases at V and 6 bases at J, leaving 5 bases unmatched. Looked up from germline, CDR1 is SGHRS and CDR2 is YFSETQ. CDR3 amino acids: CASSSAGTSGNEQFF. The CDR3, as DNA: TGCGCCAGCAGCTCGGCCGGGACTAGCGGCAATGAGCAGTTCTTC.

This clonotype was seen only a few times. The chain combines TRBV20-1 with TRBJ1-6; D remains unclear. Germline V gene sequence: CDR1 DFQATT, CDR2 SNEGSKA (reference sequence). CDR3 length: 16 residues. Trimming took 3 bases from V and 0 from J, leaving 12 bases between them. CDR3 loop: CSAREAVSSYNSPLHF. In nucleotides, the CDR3 is TGCAGTGCTAGGGAGGCAGTTAGCTCCTATAATTCACCCCTCCACTTT.

This clonotype has at least ten counts. The gene calls are TRBV28 and TRBJ1-1, with 7 bases identical to TRBD1. The trim removed 3 bases at V and 8 bases at J, leaving 6 bases unmatched. This CDR3 is built from 13 residues. Per germline, CDR1 MDHEN and CDR2 SYDVKM. CDR3 in amino acids: CASSFTRQGEAFF. The CDR3 bases are TGTGCCAGCAGTTTTACACGACAGGGAGAAGCTTTCTTT. Together with reference TRBV28 and TRBJ1-1, the CDR3 gives the full variable domain: DVKVTQSSRYLVKRTGEKVFLECVQDMDHENMFWYRQDPGLGLRLIYFSYDVKMKEKGDIPEGYSVSREKKERFSLILESASTNQTSMYLCASSFTRQGEAFFGQGTRLTVV.

This clonotype was observed a handful of times. This rearrangement joins TRBV4-1 to TRBJ2-7, with D possibly TRBD2 on 5 matching bases. V gave up 4 bases and J gave up 2 bases, with 15 bases separating them. The CDR3 is 15 residues long. Germline values: CDR1 MGHRA, CDR2 YSYEKL. The CDR3 coding sequence is TGCGCCAGCAGCCTTCGGGGAGAGGGCCCCTACGAGCAGTACTTC. Protein: CASSLRGEGPYEQYF.

This clonotype has ten or more counts. The chain recombines TRBV18 with TRBJ2-3; TRBD2 agrees at 10 bases. The CDR3 has 18 amino acids. V lost 2 bases to trimming and J lost 2 bases; unmatched junction nucleotides: 10. The V gene's germline CDR1 is KGHSH and CDR2 LQKENI. CDR3 DNA: TGTGCCAGCTCACCATCGCGTGGGACTAGCGAGATCACAGATACGCAGTATTTT. Its translation is CASSPSRGTSEITDTQYF.

Note on this clonotype: Because the CDR3 is missing its conserved closing phenylalanine or tryptophan, this is likely a read error. This chain links TRBV7-2 with TRBJ2-1, with TRBD2 matching 9 bases. The CDR3 is 17 residues long. The J segment lost 9 bases and the V segment lost 6 bases, leaving 18 bases of the junction unmatched. CDR1 is SGHTA, CDR2 FQGNSA, per germline. This chain's CDR3 is CASRSSWGGRASGEQFY. CDR3 coding DNA: TGTGCCAGCAGATCTAGCTGGGGCGGGAGGGCTAGTGGTGAGCAGTTCTAC.